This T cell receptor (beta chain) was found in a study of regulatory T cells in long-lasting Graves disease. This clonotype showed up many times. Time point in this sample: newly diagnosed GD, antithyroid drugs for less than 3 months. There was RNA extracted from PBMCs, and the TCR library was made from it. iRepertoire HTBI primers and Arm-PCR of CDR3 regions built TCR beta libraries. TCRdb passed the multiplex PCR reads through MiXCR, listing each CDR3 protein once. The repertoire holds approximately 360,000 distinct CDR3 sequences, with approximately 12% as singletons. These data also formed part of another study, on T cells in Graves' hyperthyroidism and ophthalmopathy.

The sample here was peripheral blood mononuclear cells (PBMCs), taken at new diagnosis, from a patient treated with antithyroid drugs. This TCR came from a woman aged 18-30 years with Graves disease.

The CDR3 region is CASSLATGDRTEAFF. In DNA form, the CDR3 reads TGTGCCAGCAGCTTGGCGACAGGGGATCGCACTGAAGCTTTCTTT. The genes are TRBV5-5 and TRBJ1-1; 8 nucleotides match TRBD1. The CDR3 has 15 residues. CDR1 is SGHKS, CDR2 YYEKEE, per germline (reference sequence). V lost 0 bases, J lost 4 bases, and 5 bases stayed unmatched.